The entry that follows covers one T cell receptor beta chain sequence. The data stem from a study of tumor T cells in aggressive B-cell lymphoma. CDR1 and CDR2 from the germline V gene are KGHSH and LQKENI. This CDR3 has 14 residues. Trimming stripped 0 bases from V and 0 bases from J, with 6 bases between. Generated by immunoSEQ multiplex PCR, the TCRdb table keeps only in-frame clones and is missing some. Here the sample spans some 3,000 clones, roughly 94% being singletons. The chain is built from TRBV18 and TRBJ2-7; D unresolved. The sample consisted of tumor tissue. This clonotype was obtained from an adult with diffuse large B cell lymphoma. For the CDR3, the DNA is TGTGCCAGCTCACCACCCACATCCTCCTACGAGCAGTACTTC. Translated: CASSPPTSSYEQYF.